The source of this T cell receptor (beta chain) is a study of T-cell reconstitution after alpha-beta-depleted transplantation in children. Whole-study findings and limits: The authors attributed T-cell counts and diversity one year after transplant mostly to newly produced T cells. About two months after transplant, alpha-beta T cells reportedly came from several hundred expanded graft clones. At day 60, the high TCRbeta diversity found in some patients originated from recipient T cells and thymic progenitors that had survived.

This clonotype was recorded at least ten times. What it binds is unknown. The TCRbeta library was prepared with unique molecular identifiers. In TCRdb, the PCR reads were re-called with MiXCR into one record per CDR3 protein. Seen here are about 300,000 distinct CDR3 sequences, 6% to 10% observed once, and the top ten hold approximately 9.6%. CDR1 and CDR2 (germline): SGDLS, YYNGEE. This CDR3 has 13 amino acids. Trimming took 3 bases from V and 5 from J, leaving 11 bases between them. The gene calls are TRBV9 and TRBJ2-5, with D perhaps matching TRBD2 (6 bases). The sequences come from peripheral blood, collected 360 days after TCRalphabeta/CD19-depleted stem cell transplant. The origin of this receptor is a female patient between 2 and 15 years old who had a stem cell transplant for Fanconi anemia, so the T cells may come from the graft donor. The CDR3 DNA sequence: TGTGCCAGCAGCGGTGGGGGGATGGAGACCCAGTACTTC. Amino acid sequence: CASSGGGMETQYF.